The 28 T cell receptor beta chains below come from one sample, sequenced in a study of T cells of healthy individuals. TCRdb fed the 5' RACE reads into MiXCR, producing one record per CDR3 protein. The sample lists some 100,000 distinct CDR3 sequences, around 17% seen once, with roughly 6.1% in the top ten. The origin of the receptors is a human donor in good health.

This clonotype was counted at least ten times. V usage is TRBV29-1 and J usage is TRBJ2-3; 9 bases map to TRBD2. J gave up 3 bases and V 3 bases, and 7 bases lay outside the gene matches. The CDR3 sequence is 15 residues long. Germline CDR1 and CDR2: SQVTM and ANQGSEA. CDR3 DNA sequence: TGCAGCGTTGATATTAGCGGGAGCTCGACAGATACGCAGTATTTT. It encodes CSVDISGSSTDTQYF.

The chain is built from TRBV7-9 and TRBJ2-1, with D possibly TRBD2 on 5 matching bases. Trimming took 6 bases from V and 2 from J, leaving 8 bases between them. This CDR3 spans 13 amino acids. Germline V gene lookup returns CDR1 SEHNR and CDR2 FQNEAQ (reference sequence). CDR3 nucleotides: TGTGCCAGCAGGGGAGTACCCTACAATGAGCAGTTCTTC. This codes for CASRGVPYNEQFF.

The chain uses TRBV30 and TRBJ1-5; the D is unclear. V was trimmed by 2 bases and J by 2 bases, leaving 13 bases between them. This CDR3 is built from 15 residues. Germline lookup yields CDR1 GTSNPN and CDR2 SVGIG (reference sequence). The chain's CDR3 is CAWSHLGVGNQPQHF. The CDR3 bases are TGTGCCTGGAGTCATCTGGGAGTCGGCAATCAGCCCCAGCATTTT.

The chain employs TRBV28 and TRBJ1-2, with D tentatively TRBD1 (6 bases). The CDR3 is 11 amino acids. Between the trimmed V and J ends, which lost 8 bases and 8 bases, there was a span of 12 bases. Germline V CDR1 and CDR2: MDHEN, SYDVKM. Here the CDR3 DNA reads TGTGCCAGCGGAAGACAGGAGGGCTACACCTTC. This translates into CASGRQEGYTF.

CDR3 coding DNA: TGTGCCAGCACCAGGGGAGGGCTCCCTAATGCCGGGGAGCTGTTTTTT. Its translation is CASTRGGLPNAGELFF. The chain combines TRBV7-9 with TRBJ2-2; tentative D call: TRBD2 (7 bases). The CDR3 is 16 residues long. V was pared by 7 bases and J by 6 bases, with 21 bases between. Germline CDR1 is SEHNR and CDR2 is FQNEAQ (reference sequence). The whole variable domain, remainder taken from reference TRBV7-9 and TRBJ2-2, is DTGVSQNPRHKITKRGQNVTFRCDPISEHNRLYWYRQTLGQGPEFLTYFQNEAQLEKSRLLSDRFSAERPKGSFSTLEIQRTEQGDSAMYLCASTRGGLPNAGELFFGEGSRLTVL.

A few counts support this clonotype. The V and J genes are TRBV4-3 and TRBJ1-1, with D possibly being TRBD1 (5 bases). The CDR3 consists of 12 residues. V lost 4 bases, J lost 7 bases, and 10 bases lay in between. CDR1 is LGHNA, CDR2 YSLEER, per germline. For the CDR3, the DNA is TGCGCCAGCAGCCTTCGGGGGGGTGAAGCTTTCTTT. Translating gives CASSLRGGEAFF.

CDR3 nucleotides: TGTGCCAGCAGTTCACAGGGGAGGGCTTATAATTCACCCCTCCACTTT. It codes for CASSSQGRAYNSPLHF. This chain joins TRBV6-5 and TRBJ1-6, with 7 positions matching TRBD1. With 4 bases clipped from V and 4 bases from J, the junction kept 7 bases outside the gene matches. The germline CDR1 and CDR2 sequences are MNHEY and SVGAGI. The CDR3 loop spans 16 amino acids.

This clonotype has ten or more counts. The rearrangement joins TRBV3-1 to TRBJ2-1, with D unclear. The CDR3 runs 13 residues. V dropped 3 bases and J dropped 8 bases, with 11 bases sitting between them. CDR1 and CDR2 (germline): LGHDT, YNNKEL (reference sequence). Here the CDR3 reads CASSQATGYEQFF. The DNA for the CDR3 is TGTGCCAGCAGCCAGGCTACCGGGTATGAGCAGTTCTTC.

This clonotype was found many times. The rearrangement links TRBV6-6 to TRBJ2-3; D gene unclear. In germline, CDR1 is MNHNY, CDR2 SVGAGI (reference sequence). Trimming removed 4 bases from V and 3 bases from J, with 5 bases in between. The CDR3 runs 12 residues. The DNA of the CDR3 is TGTGCCAGCAGTTGGACGACAGATACGCAGTATTTT. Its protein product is CASSWTTDTQYF.

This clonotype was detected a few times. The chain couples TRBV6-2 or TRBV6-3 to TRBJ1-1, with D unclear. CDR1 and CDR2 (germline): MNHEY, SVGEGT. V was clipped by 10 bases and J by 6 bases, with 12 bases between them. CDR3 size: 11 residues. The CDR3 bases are TGTGCCACCACCGAGGTTGCTGAAGCTTTCTTT. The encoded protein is CATTEVAEAFF.

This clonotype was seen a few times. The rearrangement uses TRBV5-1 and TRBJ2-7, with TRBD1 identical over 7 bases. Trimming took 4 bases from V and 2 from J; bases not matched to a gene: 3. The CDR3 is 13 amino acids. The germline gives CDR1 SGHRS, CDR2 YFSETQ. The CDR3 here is CASSPQGAYEQYF. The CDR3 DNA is TGCGCCAGCAGCCCTCAGGGGGCCTACGAGCAGTACTTC. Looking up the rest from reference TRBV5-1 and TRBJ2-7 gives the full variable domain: KAGVTQTPRYLIKTRGQQVTLSCSPISGHRSVSWYQQTPGQGLQFLFEYFSETQRNKGNFPGRFSGRQFSNSRSEMNVSTLELGDSALYLCASSPQGAYEQYFGPGTRLTVT.

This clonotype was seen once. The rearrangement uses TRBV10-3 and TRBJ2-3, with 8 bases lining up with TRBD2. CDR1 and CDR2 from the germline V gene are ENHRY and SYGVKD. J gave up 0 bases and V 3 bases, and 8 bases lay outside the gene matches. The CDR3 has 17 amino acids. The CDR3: CAISDTLRLASTDTQYF. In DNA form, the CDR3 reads TGTGCCATCAGTGATACCCTTCGACTAGCGAGCACAGATACGCAGTATTTT.

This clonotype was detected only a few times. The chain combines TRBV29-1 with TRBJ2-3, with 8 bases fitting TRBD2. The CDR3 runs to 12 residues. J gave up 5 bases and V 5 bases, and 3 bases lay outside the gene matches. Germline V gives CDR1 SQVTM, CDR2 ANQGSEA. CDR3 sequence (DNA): TGCAGCGTTAGCGGGAGTGGAGATACGCAGTATTTT. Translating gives CSVSGSGDTQYF.

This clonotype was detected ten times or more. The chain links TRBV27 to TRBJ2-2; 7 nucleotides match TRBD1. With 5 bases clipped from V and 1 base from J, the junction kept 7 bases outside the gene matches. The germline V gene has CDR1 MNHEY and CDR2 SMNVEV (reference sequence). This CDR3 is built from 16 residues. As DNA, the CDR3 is TGTGCCAGCAGTCCGACTGACAGGGTGAACACCGGGGAGCTGTTTTTT. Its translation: CASSPTDRVNTGELFF.

The CDR3, as DNA: TGCGCCAGCAGCCAAAAAAATGAGCACAACACAGATACGCAGTATTTT. Its translation: CASSQKNEHNTDTQYF. The chain is built from TRBV4-1 and TRBJ2-3; D unresolved. The length of the CDR3 is 16 residues. Germline-derived CDR1 and CDR2 are MGHRA and YSYEKL. The V end was cut by 2 bases, the J end by 2 bases, with 14 bases between.

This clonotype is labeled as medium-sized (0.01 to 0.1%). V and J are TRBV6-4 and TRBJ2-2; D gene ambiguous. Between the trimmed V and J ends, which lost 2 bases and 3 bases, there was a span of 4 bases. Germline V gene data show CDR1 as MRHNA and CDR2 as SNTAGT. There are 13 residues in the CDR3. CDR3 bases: TGTGCCAGCAGTGACAGGGACACCGGGGAGCTGTTTTTT. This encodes CASSDRDTGELFF.

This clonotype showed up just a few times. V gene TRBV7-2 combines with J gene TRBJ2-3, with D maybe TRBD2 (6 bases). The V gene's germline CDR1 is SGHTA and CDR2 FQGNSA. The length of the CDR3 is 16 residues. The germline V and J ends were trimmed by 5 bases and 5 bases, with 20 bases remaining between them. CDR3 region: CASSPPGVGPGDTQYF. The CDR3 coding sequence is TGTGCCAGCAGCCCGCCGGGGGTAGGTCCCGGAGATACGCAGTATTTT.

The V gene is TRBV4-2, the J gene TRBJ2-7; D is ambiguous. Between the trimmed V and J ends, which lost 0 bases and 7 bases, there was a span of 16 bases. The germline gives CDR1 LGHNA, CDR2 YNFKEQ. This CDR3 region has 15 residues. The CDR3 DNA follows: TGTGCCAGCAGCCAAGAAACGGCGGTCTACAATGAGCAGTACTTC. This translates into CASSQETAVYNEQYF.

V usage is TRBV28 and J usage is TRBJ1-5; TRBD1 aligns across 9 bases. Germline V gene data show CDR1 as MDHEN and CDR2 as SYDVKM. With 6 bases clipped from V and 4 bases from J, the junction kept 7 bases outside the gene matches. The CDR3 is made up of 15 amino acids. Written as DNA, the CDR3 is TGTGCCAGCAGCCGAGGGGACAGGGAAAATCAGCCCCAGCATTTT. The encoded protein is CASSRGDRENQPQHF. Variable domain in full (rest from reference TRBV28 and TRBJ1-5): DVKVTQSSRYLVKRTGEKVFLECVQDMDHENMFWYRQDPGLGLRLIYFSYDVKMKEKGDIPEGYSVSREKKERFSLILESASTNQTSMYLCASSRGDRENQPQHFGDGTRLSIL.

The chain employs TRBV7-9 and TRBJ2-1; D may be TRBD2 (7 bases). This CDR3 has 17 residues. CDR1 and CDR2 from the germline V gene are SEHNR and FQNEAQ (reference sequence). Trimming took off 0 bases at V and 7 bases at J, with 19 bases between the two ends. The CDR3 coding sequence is TGTGCCAGCAGCTTAGCGGGGGCGGGAGCCCCCGGTAATGAGCAGTTCTTC. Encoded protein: CASSLAGAGAPGNEQFF.

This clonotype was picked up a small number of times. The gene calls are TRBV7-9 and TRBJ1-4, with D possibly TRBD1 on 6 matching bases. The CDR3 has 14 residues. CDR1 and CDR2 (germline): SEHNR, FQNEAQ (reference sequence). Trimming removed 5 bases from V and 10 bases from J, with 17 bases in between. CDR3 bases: TGTGCCAGCAGCGGGGGGCAGTTCGGGGGAAAACTGTTTTTT. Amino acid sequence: CASSGGQFGGKLFF.

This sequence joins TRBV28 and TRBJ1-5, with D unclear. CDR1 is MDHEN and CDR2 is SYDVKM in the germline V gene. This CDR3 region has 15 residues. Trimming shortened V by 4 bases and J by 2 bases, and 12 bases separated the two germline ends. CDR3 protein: CASSSTHGGNQPQHF. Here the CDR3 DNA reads TGTGCCAGCAGTTCCACTCACGGGGGCAATCAGCCCCAGCATTTT.

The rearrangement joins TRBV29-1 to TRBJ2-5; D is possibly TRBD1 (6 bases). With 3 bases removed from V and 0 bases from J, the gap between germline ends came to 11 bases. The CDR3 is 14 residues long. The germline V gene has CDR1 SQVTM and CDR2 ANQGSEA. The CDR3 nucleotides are TGCAGCGTTGAGGACAGACATGACCAAGAGACCCAGTACTTC. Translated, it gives CSVEDRHDQETQYF. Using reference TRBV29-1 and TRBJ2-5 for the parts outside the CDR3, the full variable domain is SAVISQKPSRDICQRGTSLTIQCQVDSQVTMMFWYRQQPGQSLTLIATANQGSEATYESGFVIDKFPISRPNLTFSTLTVSNMSPEDSSIYLCSVEDRHDQETQYFGPGTRLLVL.

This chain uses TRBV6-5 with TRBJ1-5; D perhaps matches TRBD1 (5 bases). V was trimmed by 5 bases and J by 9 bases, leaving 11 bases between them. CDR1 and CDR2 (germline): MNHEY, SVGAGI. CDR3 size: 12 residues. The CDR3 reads CASSGTTRPQHF. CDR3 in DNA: TGTGCCAGCAGTGGGACCACCAGGCCCCAGCATTTT.

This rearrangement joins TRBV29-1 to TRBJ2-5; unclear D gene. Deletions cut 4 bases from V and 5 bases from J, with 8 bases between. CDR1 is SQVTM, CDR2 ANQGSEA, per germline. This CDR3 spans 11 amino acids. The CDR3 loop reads CSVVIGETQYF. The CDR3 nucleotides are TGCAGCGTTGTGATTGGGGAGACCCAGTACTTC.

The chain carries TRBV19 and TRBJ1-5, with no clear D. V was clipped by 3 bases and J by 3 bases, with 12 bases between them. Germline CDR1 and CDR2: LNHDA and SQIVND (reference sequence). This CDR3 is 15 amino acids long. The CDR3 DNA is TGTGCCAGTAGTATGATCCCGGGCACCAATCAGCCCCAGCATTTT. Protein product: CASSMIPGTNQPQHF.

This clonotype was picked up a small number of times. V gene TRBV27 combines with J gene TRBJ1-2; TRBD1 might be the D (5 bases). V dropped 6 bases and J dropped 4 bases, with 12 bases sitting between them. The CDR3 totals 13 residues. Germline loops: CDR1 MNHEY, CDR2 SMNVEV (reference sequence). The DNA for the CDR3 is TGTGCCAGCAGACCCAGACAGCTCTATGGCTACACCTTC. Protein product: CASRPRQLYGYTF.

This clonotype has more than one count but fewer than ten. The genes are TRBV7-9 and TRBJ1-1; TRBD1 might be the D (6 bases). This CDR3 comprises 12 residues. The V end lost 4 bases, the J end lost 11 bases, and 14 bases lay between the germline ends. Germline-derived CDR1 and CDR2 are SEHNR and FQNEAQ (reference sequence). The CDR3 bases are TGTGCCAGCAGCTGGTCAGGGGAAGGGGCTTTCTTT. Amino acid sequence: CASSWSGEGAFF.